Below are 18 T cell receptor beta chains sequenced from a single sample in a study of vaccination and CD4 T cells after COVID-19. Sequencing of cultured CD4+ T cell DNA used the Oncomine TCR Beta short-read assay. Using its own MiXCR run on the PCR reads, TCRdb lists one record per CDR3 protein. The repertoire has about 20,000 distinct CDR3 sequences, less than 40% of them found once; the top ten carry about 2.5%. The time point here: late sampling 161 to 241 days after vaccination in a few convalescent patients. Treatment denoted: approximately 10-day PBMC culture with coronavirus spike peptide pools or control peptides (ViraFEST assay). Their cognate antigens are unknown. The source was CD4+ T cells from blood, cultured in vitro, collected about 7 months after SARS-CoV-2 vaccination. These TCRs come from a human donor who had recovered from COVID-19.

The V and J genes are TRBV20-1 and TRBJ1-1; D possibly corresponds to TRBD1 (6 bases). Per germline, CDR1 DFQATT and CDR2 SNEGSKA (reference sequence). V was trimmed by 6 bases and J by 1 base, leaving 15 bases between them. CDR3 length: 14 residues. CDR3 nucleotide sequence: TGCAGTGCAAGCTCCTGGGGGGCGAACACTGAAGCTTTCTTT. It translates to CSASSWGANTEAFF.

The genes are TRBV6-5 and TRBJ1-2; TRBD1 matches at 7 bases. The ends lost 2 bases at V and 4 bases at J; junction bases unmatched: 7. In germline, CDR1 is MNHEY, CDR2 SVGAGI. The length of the CDR3 is 15 residues. CDR3 sequence: CASSYGRDSIYGYTF. CDR3 nucleotide sequence: TGTGCCAGCAGTTACGGCCGGGACAGCATCTATGGCTACACCTTC.

The V gene is TRBV28, the J gene TRBJ2-7; 7 bases are shared with TRBD1. The CDR3 is 13 amino acids. Germline CDR1 and CDR2: MDHEN and SYDVKM. V dropped 8 bases and J dropped 2; count of bases not matched to a gene: 6. Here the CDR3 reads CASRDRVPYEQYF. In DNA, the CDR3 is TGTGCCAGCCGTGACAGGGTACCCTACGAGCAGTACTTC.

There are a few counts of this clonotype. The chain couples TRBV7-9 to TRBJ1-6; possibly TRBD1 for D (5 bases). CDR1 is SEHNR, CDR2 FQNEAQ, per germline (reference sequence). This CDR3 comprises 15 residues. Between the trimmed V and J ends, which lost 3 bases and 5 bases, there was a span of 11 bases. CDR3 DNA: TGTGCCAGCAGCTTCGGGAGGGGTAATAATTCACCCCTCCACTTT. This translates into CASSFGRGNNSPLHF.

The chain is built from TRBV7-9 and TRBJ2-1; 7 nucleotides align to TRBD2. V shed 3 bases, J shed 7 bases, and the junction held 3 bases outside the gene matches. Germline CDR1 SEHNR, CDR2 FQNEAQ (reference sequence). There are 13 residues in the CDR3. The CDR3 sequence: CASSLTAGNEQFF. The CDR3, as DNA: TGTGCCAGCAGCTTGACAGCGGGAAATGAGCAGTTCTTC.

In its sample, this clonotype was seen a few times. CDR3 nucleotide sequence: TGTGCCAGCAGCTTGAATGATAATTCACCCCTCCACTTT. As protein: CASSLNDNSPLHF. This chain connects TRBV2 to TRBJ1-6; D is unresolved. The CDR3 loop spans 13 amino acids. Germline V CDR1 and CDR2: SNHLY, FYNNEI. V lost 6 bases, J lost 5 bases, and 8 bases lay in between. Full variable domain (missing parts from reference TRBV2 and TRBJ1-6): EPEVTQTPSHQVTQMGQEVILRCVPISNHLYFYWYRQILGQKVEFLVSFYNNEISEKSEIFDDQFSVERPDGSNFTLKIRSTKLEDSAMYFCASSLNDNSPLHFGNGTRLTVT.

V is TRBV7-2 and J is TRBJ2-5, with D perhaps matching TRBD2 (5 bases). CDR3 length equals 11 residues. V dropped 6 bases and J dropped 5 bases, with 7 bases sitting between them. The germline gives CDR1 SGHTA, CDR2 FQGNSA. The CDR3 region is CASREAETQYF. DNA of the CDR3: TGTGCCAGCAGGGAGGCGGAGACCCAGTACTTC. The full variable domain, its missing parts supplied by reference TRBV7-2 and TRBJ2-5, is GAGVSQSPSNKVTEKGKDVELRCDPISGHTALYWYRQSLGQGLEFLIYFQGNSAPDKSGLPSDRFSAERTGGSVSTLTIQRTQQEDSAVYLCASREAETQYFGPGTRLLVL.

The chain joins TRBV12-3 or TRBV12-4 to TRBJ2-5; D is undetermined. V shed 3 bases and J shed 5 bases, with 13 bases lying between them. This CDR3 spans 14 amino acids. CDR3 loop: CASSLGSNRETQYF. The CDR3 nucleotides are TGTGCCAGCAGTTTGGGCTCTAATAGGGAGACCCAGTACTTC.

This clonotype occurred a few times. The chain uses TRBV7-2 and TRBJ2-7; the match to TRBD1 covers 8 bases. Trimming removed 5 bases from V and 3 bases from J; junction bases left unmatched: 6. The CDR3 length is 14 residues. The germline V gene encodes CDR1 SGHTA and CDR2 FQGNSA. CDR3 sequence: CASSENRGDYEQYF. The CDR3, as DNA: TGTGCCAGCAGCGAGAACAGGGGGGACTACGAGCAGTACTTC.

This clonotype was detected only a few times. The rearrangement uses TRBV20-1 and TRBJ2-7; 10 bases map to TRBD2. Germline V gene sequence: CDR1 DFQATT, CDR2 SNEGSKA (reference sequence). The ends lost 1 base at V and 1 base at J; junction bases unmatched: 13. The CDR3 spans 18 residues. CDR3 region: CSARVGGPGTSASYEQYF. CDR3 bases: TGCAGTGCTAGAGTGGGGGGACCCGGGACTAGCGCTTCCTACGAGCAGTACTTC.

This clonotype was counted only a few times. V is TRBV6-4 and J is TRBJ2-3, with 8 bases matching TRBD2. CDR3 length equals 14 residues. Germline CDR1 is MRHNA and CDR2 is SNTAGT. V trimming: 4 bases; J trimming: 3 bases; junction bases outside the gene matches: 3. This CDR3 is CASSAGGETDTQYF. The CDR3 nucleotides read TGTGCCAGCAGTGCGGGAGGGGAAACAGATACGCAGTATTTT.

CDR3 residues: CASSTGGVKIEQFF. The CDR3 nucleotides are TGTGCCAGCAGTACCGGTGGGGTGAAGATTGAGCAGTTCTTC. The chain joins TRBV6-1 to TRBJ2-1; D is uncertain. Looked up from germline, CDR1 is MNHNS and CDR2 is SASEGT. The CDR3 covers 14 residues. Trimming took 5 bases from V and 9 from J, leaving 17 bases between them.

The V and J genes are TRBV11-1 and TRBJ2-5; TRBD2 agrees at 13 bases. This CDR3 region has 16 residues. J lost 2 bases, V lost 5 bases, and 5 bases had no gene match. Germline V gives CDR1 SGHAT, CDR2 FQDESV (reference sequence). CDR3 protein: CASSPGTSGTQETQYF. In DNA form, the CDR3 reads TGTGCCAGCAGCCCCGGGACTAGCGGGACTCAAGAGACCCAGTACTTC. The variable domain in full, with the rest retrieved from reference TRBV11-1 and TRBJ2-5, is EAEVAQSPRYKITEKSQAVAFWCDPISGHATLYWYRQILGQGPELLVQFQDESVVDDSQLPKDRFSAERLKGVDSTLKIQPAELGDSAMYLCASSPGTSGTQETQYFGPGTRLLVL.

The gene calls are TRBV4-1 and TRBJ2-5; D is undetermined. The CDR3 runs 15 residues. V lost 0 bases to trimming and J lost 2 bases, with 10 bases between them. CDR1 and CDR2 (germline): MGHRA, YSYEKL. The CDR3 reads CASSQDPRGQETQYF. The DNA of the CDR3 is TGCGCCAGCAGCCAAGATCCTCGCGGTCAAGAGACCCAGTACTTC.

This chain uses TRBV6-5 with TRBJ1-2; D is uncertain. From germline, CDR1 is MNHEY and CDR2 SVGAGI. This CDR3 comprises 13 residues. With 2 bases removed from V and 5 bases from J, the gap between germline ends came to 9 bases. For the CDR3, the DNA is TGTGCCAGCAGTTACGCCCAGTCATATGGCTACACCTTC. Translating gives CASSYAQSYGYTF.

The chain has TRBV20-1 and TRBJ2-1; tentative D call: TRBD1 (6 bases). This CDR3 has 13 residues. The germline V gene has CDR1 DFQATT and CDR2 SNEGSKA (reference sequence). Trimming took off 1 base at V and 5 bases at J, with 9 bases between the two ends. CDR3 loop: CSARAGTNNEQFF. The CDR3 DNA is TGCAGTGCTAGAGCTGGGACAAACAATGAGCAGTTCTTC.

The chain links TRBV7-9 to TRBJ2-6; D ambiguous. This CDR3 has 13 residues. Per germline, CDR1 SEHNR and CDR2 FQNEAQ (reference sequence). With 3 bases removed from V and 3 bases from J, the gap between germline ends came to 3 bases. CDR3 protein: CASSFNGANVLTF. CDR3 DNA: TGTGCCAGCAGCTTTAATGGGGCCAACGTCCTGACTTTC.

This clonotype counts as medium-sized (0.01 to 0.1%). The chain couples TRBV7-2 to TRBJ2-5; TRBD1 matches at 7 bases. This CDR3 is 14 amino acids long. With V trimmed by 5 bases and J by 5 bases, 8 bases remained unmatched. CDR1 and CDR2 from the germline V gene are SGHTA and FQGNSA. The CDR3 protein is CASSRQGLLETQYF. DNA for the CDR3: TGTGCCAGCAGCCGACAGGGATTGCTGGAGACCCAGTACTTC.